The clone carrying this TCR beta chain occurred once. These data are taken from a study of shared clonotypes between healthy human individuals. TCRdb's copy holds only in-frame clones and misses some; the assay was immunoSEQ multiplex PCR. This sample carries around 990,000 clones, around three quarters of them seen once, and the ten largest clones take approximately 0.95%. The germline gives CDR1 SGHRS, CDR2 YFSETQ. After removal of 0 bases from V and 3 bases from J, the junction contained 10 bases not matched to a gene. The CDR3 is 17 residues long. This clonotype originated in a man between 18 and 35 years old in good health. Some clones in this sample may be carry-over from other donors' samples. The chain has TRBV5-1 and TRBJ2-7; 9 bases are shared with TRBD2. The sequenced sample consisted of memory CD4+ T cells from PBMCs. Subset indicated: CD45RA-negative fraction. This chain's CDR3 is CASSLGLTSGSFYEQYF. CDR3 in DNA: TGCGCCAGCAGCTTGGGGTTGACTAGCGGAAGCTTCTACGAGCAGTACTTC.